This is a list of T cell receptor beta chains from one sample in a study of OX40 agonist ivuxolimab in advanced cancers. TCRdb's table, derived via immunoSEQ multiplex PCR, lists solely in-frame clones and lacks some. The sample has over 65,000 clones, less than 85% seen once. Sequences were derived from CD4+ or CD8+ T cells sorted from blood, sampled in a trial of the OX40 agonist ivuxolimab. The source is an adult with an advanced solid tumor such as melanoma, head and neck, liver or kidney cancer. The CDR3 runs from the conserved cysteine through the conserved F or W. The D gene is left open where the match is weak. For some rows the clone size is stated as once, few or many, or as a class when expanded; others skip it.

>TRBD1|TRBJ2-1|.|TRBV29-1
TGCAGCGTTGACCCGGGACAGGGGGTAGGGCAGTTCTTC
CSVDPGQGVGQFF
>.|TRBJ1-1|.|TRBV7-3
TGTGCCAGCAGCTTAGAGGGGGGGAACACTGAAGCTTTCTTT
CASSLEGGNTEAFF
>.|TRBJ2-2|once|TRBV19
TGTGCCAGTAGATCAGCCGCGAACACCGGGGAGCTGTTTTTT
CASRSAANTGELFF
>TRBD2|TRBJ2-7|.|TRBV6-1
TGTGCCAGCAGTGAGGGAGCGGGGGTAACCTACGAGCAGTACTTC
CASSEGAGVTYEQYF
>.|TRBJ2-3|.|TRBV30
TGTGCCTGGAGTGGCCTTACGGCCTCCGGACCCCAAACGCAGTATTTT
CAWSGLTASGPQTQYF
>.|TRBJ2-7|.|TRBV28
TGTGCCAGCAGTCCTCCTGGGGGCAGTTTACACGAGCAGTACTTC
CASSPPGGSLHEQYF
>TRBD2|TRBJ2-1|.|TRBV28
TGTGCCAGCAGTTTATGGGCCCCGACTAGCAAGGCTGAGCAGTTCTTC
CASSLWAPTSKAEQFF
>.|TRBJ1-1|medium-sized|TRBV5-1
TGCGCCAGCAGCTTCACAGTAGGGGGGAACACTGAAGCTTTCTTT
CASSFTVGGNTEAFF
>TRBD2|TRBJ2-5|.|TRBV5-4
TGTGCCAGCAGCTCCTCCCTACGACTAGCGGGGGAGCAAGAGACCCAGTACTTC
CASSSSLRLAGEQETQYF
>TRBD2|TRBJ2-1|.|TRBV7-7
TGTGCCAGCAGCTTGGGACTAGCGAAATACAATGAGCAGTTCTTC
CASSLGLAKYNEQFF
>TRBD1|TRBJ2-2|.|TRBV7-2
TGTGCCAGCAGTTTAACCGGGACAGGGATAATCGGGGAGCTGTTTTTT
CASSLTGTGIIGELFF
>TRBD2|TRBJ2-5|.|TRBV28
TGTGCCAGCAGCCAGGTGACTAGCGGGAGGTACCAAGAGACCCAGTACTTC
CASSQVTSGRYQETQYF
>TRBD2|TRBJ2-1|.|TRBV27
TGTGCCAGCAGTTTTACGGCTAGCGGGTTTCGGAACAATGAGCAGTTCTTC
CASSFTASGFRNNEQFF
>.|TRBJ1-6|.|TRBV2
TGTGCCAGCAGTGAAAGGGGGATGATTTCACCCCTCCACTTT
CASSERGMISPLHF
>TRBD1|TRBJ2-2|.|TRBV5-6
TGTGCCAGCAGCACCGGGACAGGGGTCACCGGGGAGCTGTTTTTT
CASSTGTGVTGELFF
>TRBD2|TRBJ2-3|once|TRBV27
TGTGCCAGCAGTTCGAGAACTAGCGGGAAGAGCACAGATACGCAGTATTTT
CASSSRTSGKSTDTQYF
>TRBD1|TRBJ2-1|.|TRBV5-1
TGCGCCAGCAGTCAGGGGGACAGGGGGAAGGAGTTCTTC
CASSQGDRGKEFF
>TRBD1|TRBJ1-2|.|TRBV5-1
TGCGCCAGCAGCCAGGGGGGGAACTATGGCTACACCTTC
CASSQGGNYGYTF
>.|TRBJ2-1|.|TRBV6-5
TGTGCCAGCAGTTACGGGAGCCGGGGTTACAATGAGCAGTTCTTC
CASSYGSRGYNEQFF
>TRBD2|TRBJ2-3|.|TRBV5-6
TGTGCCAGCAGCTTTGGGAAGGGACTAGTCGGGCACACAGATACGCAGTATTTT
CASSFGKGLVGHTDTQYF
>.|TRBJ1-3|.|TRBV7-7
TGTGCTAGCAGCCCGTTCGCGGGGGGCAGCCGGTCCCTAAGCTCTGGAAACACCATATATTTT
CASSPFAGGSRSLSSGNTIYF
>TRBD1|TRBJ1-1|.|TRBV18
TGTGCCAGCTCACCGCACCGGGACAGGGGAGCTGAAGCTTTCTTT
CASSPHRDRGAEAFF
>.|TRBJ2-1|once|TRBV11-1
TGTGCCAGCAGCTCTAACGCGCGAAACAATGAGCAGTTCTTC
CASSSNARNNEQFF
>.|TRBJ1-2|.|TRBV5-6
TGTGCCAGCAGCGCAGGACAGACTACTTATGGCTACACCTTC
CASSAGQTTYGYTF
>.|TRBJ1-1|.|TRBV4-3
TGCGCCAGCAGCCCTGGGACACGGAACACTGAAGCTTTCTTT
CASSPGTRNTEAFF